This T cell receptor beta chain is from a study of pediatric ulcerative colitis. Study-level points and caveats: A couple of patients had blood samples with substantially reduced template counts.

The diagnostic colonoscopy in ulcerative colitis patients preceded any immunosuppressive treatment. The V end was cut by 8 bases, the J end by 7 bases, with 14 bases between. Germline V CDR1 and CDR2: MNHEY, SMNVEV (reference sequence). This CDR3 contains 12 residues. This clone was picked up one time. What it binds is not known. Libraries were prepared by immunoSEQ multiplex PCR; TCRdb keeps only in-frame clonotypes and omits some of them. In the table there are 55,000 to 75,000 clones, 86% of which are singletons. The sequence was collected from a boy aged 5-17 years with severe ulcerative colitis. The rearrangement uses TRBV27 and TRBJ2-5; D gene ambiguous. Sequencing was done on a sample of blood. The CDR3 spells CASGRTGGTQYF. CDR3 nucleotides: TGTGCCAGCGGTAGGACCGGCGGGACCCAGTACTTC.